This TCR beta chain derives from a study of T cells after yellow fever vaccination. V was cut by 4 bases and J by 0 bases, with 11 bases left in between. CDR1 and CDR2 from the germline V gene are GTSNPN and SVGIG (reference sequence). There are 14 residues in the CDR3. Using its own MiXCR run on the 5' RACE reads, TCRdb lists one record per CDR3 protein. The sample has approximately 47,000 distinct CDR3 sequences, 5.5% to 7.5% seen once. Regarding the study as a whole: Repertoires obtained by FACS sorting could include abundant clonotypes that entered as contaminants from the bulk population.

This sample comprised PBMCs, either bulk or a sorted T-cell subset (CD4+, CD8+, memory, or dextramer-sorted; not recorded which), obtained 45 days after the yellow fever booster vaccination. This receptor was taken from a man aged 30 to 45 who received the YFV17D yellow fever vaccine. This chain connects TRBV30 to TRBJ2-3; D may be TRBD2 (5 bases). CDR3 sequence reads: CAWTRGASTDTQYF. In nucleotides, the CDR3 is TGTGCCTGGACCCGGGGTGCTAGCACAGATACGCAGTATTTT.